This entry concerns a single TCR beta chain. Its antigen is still unknown. CDR1 and CDR2 from the germline V gene are SGHDT and YYEEEE. V lost 1 base to trimming and J lost 3 bases, with 14 bases between them. CDR3 length: 16 amino acids. These data are taken from a study of cytomegalovirus exposure and HLA in healthy donors. Whole-study results and caveats: Exclusion applied to some V segments, including TRBV6-2 and TRBV6-3, as they were indistinguishable. A later analysis, which compared TCR beta chains of equal frequency, found the HLA-associated ones more clonally expanded. Later on, analysis showed that most CMV-associated TCR beta chains appeared to be HLA-restricted. A later examination showed that TCR association rates differed by HLA locus, with DRB1 most and HLA-C fewest.

Both 60 Vbeta primers and 13 Jbeta primers went into the PCR. Profiled with immunoSEQ multiplex PCR; TCRdb holds only in-frame clones, not every one. Across some 130,000 clones, the top ten clones capture roughly 2% of the sample. The receptor was isolated from a woman aged 55-69 years in good health and CMV-seronegative. The chain combines TRBV5-6 with TRBJ2-1; D unclear. The sequenced sample consisted of PBMCs. In DNA form, the CDR3 reads TGTGCCAGCAGCTTGCAAACGGTACTATTCTACAATGAGCAGTTCTTC. Translated: CASSLQTVLFYNEQFF.